This T cell receptor beta chain originates from a study of cytomegalovirus exposure and HLA in healthy donors (dated by TCRdb to about 2017). Describing the broader study: An earlier analysis of roughly 610 of the donors reported over 250 Gb of sequence data and 95 million to 120 million unique TCR beta sequences obtained from 180 million or so T cells. Donor age, sex, ethnicity and CMV serostatus were compiled alongside the repertoire data. Class I and class II HLA loci were covered by the typing at four-digit resolution. Genome-wide SNP genotypes for about three fifths of the roughly 670 donors were used in a later genetic analysis, which treated that subset as a discovery cohort. A later analysis re-examined previously published TCR beta repertoires from more than 600 donors and added high-resolution HLA genotyping to investigate patterns of TCR occurrence. The study combined high-throughput TCR immunosequencing, statistical association of individual TCRs with disease status, and machine learning to predict cytomegalovirus infection status. The study profiled the T cell repertoires of under 850 subjects by immunosequencing and related them to cytomegalovirus serostatus. A separate validation cohort of 90 to 150 different subjects was used in addition to the approximately 640-subject first cohort. On average, about 240,000 unique TCR beta nucleotide sequences were sequenced per donor among more than 350 genotyped donors of the cohort, with about 17% of those sequences being non-productive. In an earlier analysis of a few hundred of the donors, high-throughput TCR beta sequencing was used to judge whether each TCR beta V gene segment behaved as functional or pseudogenic. The number of donors typed differed by locus, with 629-630 for A, B, C, DRB1 and DQB1, over 500 for DQA1, 600 to 610 for DPA1, and approximately 470 for DPB1. The study aimed to test whether signatures of past pathogen exposure could be identified by cataloging public T cell receptors. Roughly 300 gigabases of sequencing data and around 80 million unique TCR sequences made up an early release that covered nearly 650 HLA-typed donors. Every repertoire in the discovery cohort had been generated on one and the same sequencing platform. Among the roughly 410 genotyped donors, more than 70% belonged to the genetic ancestry cluster associated with self-reported Caucasian donors. The later analysis used no new phenotypic data to find candidate immune exposures, relying instead on TCR beta sequences and their occurrence across donors. About five DR-DQ haplotypes were treated as single units for association and clustering because of strong linkage in the cohort. General conclusions and limits of the study: Across donors, most TCR sequences were observed very rarely, whereas some public TCRs were present in many individuals. The 87-base-pair reads could not distinguish some IMGT-functional V segments, including TRBV6-2 and TRBV6-3, so those segments were excluded. In an earlier analysis of some 540 of the donors, most TCR beta V segments appeared in productive rearrangements about 87% or about 30% of the time, broadly matching IMGT annotations. In vitro tests confirmed that a few of the cytomegalovirus-associated TCR beta chains recognize cytomegalovirus antigens. This cohort had only TCR beta chains sequenced, and the lack of alpha or paired-chain data limited which features could be detected. For the cohort, immune exposure information was limited to CMV serostatus. In a later analysis, several top co-occurrence clusters were reported to appear linked to parvovirus B19, influenza, CMV and Epstein-Barr virus. Strong co-occurrence of HLA alleles, especially DR and DQ, made assigning TCR associations to individual alleles difficult. Compared with equally common non-associated chains, HLA-associated TCR beta chains in a later analysis were more clonally expanded and had lower generation probabilities. Because HLA typing was missing for some donors at each locus, association tests included only the typed subset. Most CMV-associated TCR beta chains appeared to be HLA-restricted in a later analysis, and the HLA associations seemed to be driven largely by CMV exposure. V-gene and J-gene trimming of TCR beta chains was associated with a missense DCLRE1C variant in a later genetic analysis, and the association was replicated in an independent cohort. According to the authors, the approach could potentially be generalized to other disease states and immunological phenotypes. A further reported finding was that TCR beta sequences accurately predicted the HLA-A and HLA-B alleles for most subjects in the first cohort. The presence/absence analyses assumed that sequencing depth was roughly uniform across donors, and that assumption may not be true. A later analysis found that TCR association rates varied across HLA loci, with DRB1 alleles showing the most associated TCRs and HLA-C alleles the fewest. Correlated functional status among segregating V segments might be attributable to linkage disequilibrium, but an unknown experimental factor could not be ruled out. A later genetic analysis reported fewer N-insertions in productive TCRs among donors in an Asian-associated ancestry cluster than the roughly 620-donor mean. At a false discovery rate of 0.05, a later analysis linked under 20,000 TCR beta sequences to specific HLA alleles. The earlier analysis of about 600 of the donors excluded some 15 rarely observed V segments, including chromosome 9 orphons, because counts were too low. The study gave a list of roughly 150 TCR beta chains associated with cytomegalovirus. The classifier was reported to diagnose cytomegalovirus status with high specificity and sensitivity in both the original cohort and the validation cohort. The sequencing pipeline was judged likely to have produced a cluster of highly shared sequence variants as a technical artifact.

This clone was counted a few times. Its antigen is still unknown. No per-base quality is available; no much larger clone lies one base away. The cohort consisted of 650 to 700 healthy bone marrow donors. At the time of sampling, every cohort member was nominally healthy, though immune exposures that went unrecorded were likely present. The donor tested CMV seronegative, placing the donor among the roughly 350 seronegative members of the cohort. Every donor gave a peripheral blood sample, and the peripheral blood mononuclear cells from that sample were used for TCR beta sequencing. The Qiagen DNeasy Blood Extraction Kit was used to extract genomic DNA from the blood cell samples. The CDR3 runs 15 amino acids, cysteine and phenylalanine included. CDR3 DNA is the only sequence kept; it has 45 bases, read in frame from the first base. CDR1 and CDR2, per the germline V gene (reference sequence), are LNHDA and SQIVND. V is cut back by 5 bases and J by 4 bases, with 7 bases in the junction unmatched.

Library creation used the immunoSEQ multiplex PCR assay. The multiplex PCR relied on a mix of 60 forward primers for TCR Vbeta segments and 13 reverse primers for TCR Jbeta segments. The CDR3 region of rearranged TCR beta genes was amplified from genomic DNA with a multiplex PCR assay. Amplified TCR beta libraries were sequenced as 87-base-pair reads on the Illumina HiSeq System. Concerning the study's data processing: Across the 670 or so repertoires, a later analysis counted 80 million or so unique TCR beta chains, about 10 million of which were shared by at least two donors. A nearest-neighbor algorithm error-corrected the raw reads and collapsed the reads into unique sequences, merging closely related sequences to remove PCR and sequencing errors. Alignment of CDR3 sequences to IMGT reference sequences was used to assign V, D and J gene segments. For a sequence to be retained, a match of at least six nucleotides was required to both a V gene segment and a J gene segment. A rearrangement was called productive if the CDR3 had no stop codons and remained in frame with V and J, and every other rearrangement was called non-productive. CDR3 was defined according to IMGT convention as the region running from the second conserved V-encoded cysteine to the conserved J-encoded phenylalanine. The earlier analysis of some 540 of the donors excluded any sequence lacking an unambiguous match to a single V gene segment. An earlier analysis of a few hundred of the donors called V segments functional above 56.7% productive rearrangements and segregating when the between-donor standard deviation exceeded 5%. A statistical classification framework was built to diagnose cytomegalovirus status from the catalog of TCR beta chain sequences. In a later analysis, TCR nucleotide sequences were compared against IMGT/GENE-DB human TR gene sequences so that V and J genes could be assigned. In a later analysis, CDR3 sequences and most-parsimonious VDJ recombination scenarios were assigned using the TCRdist pipeline. In a later analysis, each TCR beta chain was defined by its CDR3 amino acid sequence together with its V-gene family, and reads without a unique V-gene family were excluded. A later analysis removed 592 highly shared, low-generation-probability nucleotide sequences to deal with suspected cross-contamination and a sequencing artifact. In a later analysis, a clonal expansion index was calculated for each public chain from normalized within-repertoire ranks of inferred template counts. In a later analysis, generation probabilities were computed using a VDJ recombination model fitted to out-of-frame rearrangements, and the results were checked against IGoR. In a later analysis, TCR-TCR, TCR-HLA and TCR-CMV co-occurrence was scored with hypergeometric tests, and a repertoire-size bias correction was applied to TCR pairs. In a later analysis, false discovery rates were estimated by permuting HLA or CMV assignments 20 times. In a later analysis, co-occurring TCRs were grouped using DBSCAN, and TCRdist sequence similarity was added for clustering within HLA-allele-positive subsets. For co-occurrence clustering, repertoires with fewer than 30,000 or more than 120,000 public chains were excluded, along with four to six repertoires with anomalous nucleotide sharing. TCRdb stores this immuneACCESS table with in-frame sequences only. Part of the clones is absent; in the studies checked, under half of the shortfall reflects unresolved V genes, and no reason is known for the rest. The DNA was the basis for D and trimming; V, J and clone size are from that table. Recorded for this sample are some 180,000 clones; about four fifths of them occurred a single time. The leading ten clones occupy 1.5% to 2% of the sample.

The sequence joins TRBV19 to TRBJ2-7, with 11 bases in between that match TRBD2. This sequence originates from a woman aged 30 to 39 in good health and CMV-seronegative. The specimen sequenced was PBMCs. The nucleotides are TGTGCCAGTAGTCCAGGACTAGCGGGTGCATACGAGCAGTACTTC. This translates into CASSPGLAGAYEQYF.